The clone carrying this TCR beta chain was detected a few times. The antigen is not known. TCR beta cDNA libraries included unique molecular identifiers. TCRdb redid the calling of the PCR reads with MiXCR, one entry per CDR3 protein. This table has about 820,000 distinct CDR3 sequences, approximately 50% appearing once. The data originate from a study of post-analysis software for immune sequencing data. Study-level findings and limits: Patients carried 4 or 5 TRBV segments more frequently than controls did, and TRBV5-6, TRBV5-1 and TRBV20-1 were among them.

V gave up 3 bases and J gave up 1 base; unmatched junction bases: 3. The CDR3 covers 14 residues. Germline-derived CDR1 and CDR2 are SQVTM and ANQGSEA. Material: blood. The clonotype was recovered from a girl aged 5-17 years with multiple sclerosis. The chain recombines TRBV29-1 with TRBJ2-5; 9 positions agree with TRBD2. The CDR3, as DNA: TGCAGCGTTGAGACTAGCGGCCTCCAAGAGACCCAGTACTTC. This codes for CSVETSGLQETQYF.